One and the same sample provided the 10 T cell receptor beta chains below, sequenced in a study of blood T cells in healthy people across ages (dated by TCRdb to 2015 to 2017). The library was made by 5' RACE. A second roughly 7 to 11 cycle PCR used a sample-barcoded 5' primer and a J-beta primer mix. In TCRdb, the public reads were trimmed at Q25 with fastp and aligned with MiXCR, with productive beta chains retained. Each entry merges the rows of one CDR3 protein and shows their most common DNA and genes. Within this sample are some 1,800,000 distinct CDR3 sequences, with about two fifths of them counted one time only. Of the sample, under 25% falls within the top ten clones. The sequenced material came from blood. Source of these receptors: a human donor in good health.

The chain combines TRBV3-1 with TRBJ2-3; 10 bases match TRBD2. The V gene end was trimmed by 4 bases and the J gene end by 10 bases; junction bases not matched to a gene: 14. Germline V gene data show CDR1 as LGHDT and CDR2 as YNNKEL (reference sequence). The CDR3 loop spans 16 amino acids. The CDR3 protein is CASSPMFSGGLDPQYF. The CDR3, as DNA: TGTGCCAGCAGCCCCATGTTTAGCGGGGGGCTCGATCCGCAGTATTTT.

This clonotype showed up just a few times. V usage is TRBV12-3 or TRBV12-4 and J usage is TRBJ1-5; no definite D call. V was cut by 3 bases and J by 10 bases, with 10 bases left in between. The CDR3 runs to 12 residues. The CDR3 DNA reads TGTGCCAGCAGTTTCCTCGAGGGTCCCCAGCATTTT. It translates to CASSFLEGPQHF.

This rearrangement joins TRBV4-2 to TRBJ1-6, with 10 bases fitting TRBD1. The CDR3 sequence is 15 residues long. Germline loops: CDR1 LGHNA, CDR2 YNFKEQ. Trimming at V came to 4 bases and at J to 8 bases, leaving 5 bases not matched to a gene. The CDR3 protein is CASSLMDRGDSPLHF. For the CDR3, the DNA is TGTGCCAGCAGCCTCATGGACAGGGGGGATTCACCCCTCCACTTT.

This rearrangement joins TRBV5-1 to TRBJ2-1, with D perhaps given as TRBD1 or TRBD2 (11 bases each). The germline gives CDR1 SGHRS, CDR2 YFSETQ. The CDR3 is 17 amino acids. Trimming pared 4 bases from V and 7 bases from J, leaving 24 bases between. The CDR3, as DNA: TGCGCCAGCAGCCCGGGGACAGGGGGACTAGCGGAGAATGAGCAGTTCTTC. Protein: CASSPGTGGLAENEQFF.

The CDR3 reads CASSQDNGVGQYF. Here the CDR3 DNA reads TGCGCCAGCAGCCAAGATAACGGCGTTGGGCAGTATTTT. The genes are TRBV4-1 and TRBJ2-3; unclear D gene. The germline gives CDR1 MGHRA, CDR2 YSYEKL. The CDR3 is 13 residues long. V was shortened by 0 bases and J by 11 bases, with 12 bases between the two germline ends.

The chain has TRBV28 and TRBJ2-5; D might be TRBD1 (5 bases). Between the trimmed V and J ends, which lost 3 bases and 2 bases, there was a span of 13 bases. From germline, CDR1 is MDHEN and CDR2 SYDVKM. The CDR3 length is 15 residues. CDR3 in amino acids: CASSLALGVQETQYF. The CDR3, as DNA: TGTGCCAGCAGTTTGGCCTTAGGGGTACAAGAGACCCAGTACTTC.

This chain joins TRBV30 and TRBJ2-3, with D hard to call. Trimming shortened V by 0 bases and J by 2 bases, and 15 bases separated the two germline ends. Germline V gene sequence: CDR1 GTSNPN, CDR2 SVGIG (reference sequence). The CDR3 length is 16 residues. CDR3 in amino acids: CAWSVQPLFVTDTQYF. CDR3 DNA sequence: TGTGCCTGGAGTGTACAGCCTCTTTTTGTCACAGATACGCAGTATTTT.

This chain joins TRBV4-2 and TRBJ2-1; D is undetermined. CDR3 length: 16 residues. Germline V gives CDR1 LGHNA, CDR2 YNFKEQ. V was pared by 0 bases and J by 5 bases, with 14 bases between. CDR3 region: CASSQDLLSPHNEQFF. The CDR3 DNA is TGTGCCAGCAGCCAAGATCTGCTCAGCCCACACAATGAGCAGTTCTTC.

V is TRBV29-1 and J is TRBJ1-1; D unresolved. CDR3 length equals 14 residues. V was shortened by 4 bases and J by 3 bases, with 15 bases between the two germline ends. Looked up from germline, CDR1 is SQVTM and CDR2 is ANQGSEA. CDR3 coding DNA: TGCAGCGTTGGTTATGTGGGGAAGGACACTGAAGCTTTCTTT. This encodes CSVGYVGKDTEAFF. The full variable domain, rest sourced from reference TRBV29-1 and TRBJ1-1, is SAVISQKPSRDICQRGTSLTIQCQVDSQVTMMFWYRQQPGQSLTLIATANQGSEATYESGFVIDKFPISRPNLTFSTLTVSNMSPEDSSIYLCSVGYVGKDTEAFFGQGTRLTVV.

This chain uses TRBV7-9 with TRBJ2-3; 10 bases match TRBD1. V dropped 7 bases and J dropped 3; count of bases not matched to a gene: 7. This CDR3 contains 15 residues. Germline-derived CDR1 and CDR2 are SEHNR and FQNEAQ (reference sequence). This CDR3 is CASTSPGQGTDTQYF. The CDR3 coding sequence is TGTGCCAGCACTTCGCCGGGACAGGGGACAGATACGCAGTATTTT.